This T cell receptor (beta chain) was retrieved from a study of T cell responses to AZD1222 COVID-19 vaccine. Study-level information: Pooling was applied to second doses at about 4 or about 12 weeks.

Study outcomes and limitations: Sampling captured repertoires only after the peak T cell response.

Clones were sequenced by immunoSEQ multiplex PCR, and TCRdb holds only the in-frame ones, with some missing. The top ten clones hold roughly 9.2% of a sample with 90,000 to 140,000 clones, about 88% of them seen once. Worth noting for this clone: Its target is not known.

Source: peripheral blood, taken on day 0 of AZD1222 vaccination. The source is an adult in good health.

The CDR3 bases are TGCGCCAGCAGCAACTCAACTAATGAAAAACTGTTTTTT. It encodes CASSNSTNEKLFF. V usage is TRBV5-1 and J usage is TRBJ1-4; D is undetermined. From germline, CDR1 is SGHRS and CDR2 YFSETQ. This CDR3 is built from 13 residues. V lost 4 bases, J lost 0 bases, and 4 bases lay in between.